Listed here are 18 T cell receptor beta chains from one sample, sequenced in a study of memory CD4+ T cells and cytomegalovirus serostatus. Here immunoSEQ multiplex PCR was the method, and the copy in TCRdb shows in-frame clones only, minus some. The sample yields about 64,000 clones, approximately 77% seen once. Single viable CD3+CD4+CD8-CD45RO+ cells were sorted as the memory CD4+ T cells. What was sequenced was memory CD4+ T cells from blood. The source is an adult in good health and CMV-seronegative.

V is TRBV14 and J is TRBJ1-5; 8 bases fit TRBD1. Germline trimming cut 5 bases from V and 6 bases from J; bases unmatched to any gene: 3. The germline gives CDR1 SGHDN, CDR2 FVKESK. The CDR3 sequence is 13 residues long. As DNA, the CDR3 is TGTGCCAGCAGCGAACAGGGGGGTCAGCCCCAGCATTTT. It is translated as CASSEQGGQPQHF.

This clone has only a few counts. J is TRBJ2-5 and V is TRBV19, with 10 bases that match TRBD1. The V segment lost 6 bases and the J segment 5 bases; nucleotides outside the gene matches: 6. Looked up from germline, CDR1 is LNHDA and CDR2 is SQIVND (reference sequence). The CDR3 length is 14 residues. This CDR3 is CASRPGQGLETQYF. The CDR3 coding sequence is TGTGCCAGTAGGCCGGGACAGGGGTTGGAGACCCAGTACTTC.

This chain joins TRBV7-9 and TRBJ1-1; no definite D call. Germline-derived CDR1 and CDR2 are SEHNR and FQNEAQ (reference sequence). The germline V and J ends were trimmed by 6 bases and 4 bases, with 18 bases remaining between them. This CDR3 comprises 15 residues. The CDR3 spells CASRGKGRPGTEAFF. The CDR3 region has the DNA TGTGCCAGCAGGGGGAAGGGTCGCCCTGGCACTGAAGCTTTCTTT.

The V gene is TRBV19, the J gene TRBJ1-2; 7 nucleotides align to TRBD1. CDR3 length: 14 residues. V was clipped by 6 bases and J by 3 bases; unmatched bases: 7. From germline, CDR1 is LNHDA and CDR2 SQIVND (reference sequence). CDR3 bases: TGTGCCAGTAGCATGCGGGACAGATACTATGGCTACACCTTC. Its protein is CASSMRDRYYGYTF.

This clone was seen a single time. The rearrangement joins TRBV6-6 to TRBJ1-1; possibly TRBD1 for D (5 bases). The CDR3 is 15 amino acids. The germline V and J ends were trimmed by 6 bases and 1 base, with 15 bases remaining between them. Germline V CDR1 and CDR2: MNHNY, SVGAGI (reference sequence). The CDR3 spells CASSSIDSKNTEAFF. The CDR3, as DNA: TGTGCCAGCAGCTCAATAGACAGTAAGAACACTGAAGCTTTCTTT.

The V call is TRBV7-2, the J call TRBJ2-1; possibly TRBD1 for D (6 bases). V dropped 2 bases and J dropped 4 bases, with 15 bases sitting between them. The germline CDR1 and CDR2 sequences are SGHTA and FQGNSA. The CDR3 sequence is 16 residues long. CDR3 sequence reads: CASSLRLQGEYNEQFF. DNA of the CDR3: TGTGCCAGCAGCTTAAGGTTACAGGGCGAGTACAATGAGCAGTTCTTC.

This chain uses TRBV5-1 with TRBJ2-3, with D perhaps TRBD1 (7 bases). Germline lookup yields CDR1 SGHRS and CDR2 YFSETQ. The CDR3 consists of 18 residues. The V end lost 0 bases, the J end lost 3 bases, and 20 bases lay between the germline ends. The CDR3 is CASSLARGGGMGTDTQYF. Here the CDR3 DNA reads TGCGCCAGCAGCTTGGCCCGAGGGGGCGGGATGGGGACAGATACGCAGTATTTT.

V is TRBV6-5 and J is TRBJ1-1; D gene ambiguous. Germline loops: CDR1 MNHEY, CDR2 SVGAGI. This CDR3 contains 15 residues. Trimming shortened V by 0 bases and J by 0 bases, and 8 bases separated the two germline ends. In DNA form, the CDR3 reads TGTGCCAGCAGTTACTCGAACGGGGTGAACACTGAAGCTTTCTTT. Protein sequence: CASSYSNGVNTEAFF.

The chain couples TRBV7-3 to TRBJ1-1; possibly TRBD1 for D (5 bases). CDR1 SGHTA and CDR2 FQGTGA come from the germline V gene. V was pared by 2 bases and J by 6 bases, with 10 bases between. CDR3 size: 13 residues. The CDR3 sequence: CASSLQSGSEAFF. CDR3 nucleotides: TGTGCCAGCAGCTTACAATCAGGGTCTGAAGCTTTCTTT.

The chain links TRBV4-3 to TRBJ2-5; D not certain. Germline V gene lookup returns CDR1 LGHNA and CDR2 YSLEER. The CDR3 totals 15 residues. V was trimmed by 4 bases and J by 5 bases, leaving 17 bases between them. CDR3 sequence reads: CASSLSRTGYETQYF. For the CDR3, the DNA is TGCGCCAGCAGCCTTTCTCGGACCGGTTACGAGACCCAGTACTTC.

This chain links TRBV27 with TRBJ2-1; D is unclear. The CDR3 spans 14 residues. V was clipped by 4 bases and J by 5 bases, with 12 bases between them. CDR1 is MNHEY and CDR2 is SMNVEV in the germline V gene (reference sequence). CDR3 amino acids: CASSSPVRDNEQFF. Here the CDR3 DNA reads TGTGCCAGCAGTTCACCGGTTCGGGACAATGAGCAGTTCTTC.

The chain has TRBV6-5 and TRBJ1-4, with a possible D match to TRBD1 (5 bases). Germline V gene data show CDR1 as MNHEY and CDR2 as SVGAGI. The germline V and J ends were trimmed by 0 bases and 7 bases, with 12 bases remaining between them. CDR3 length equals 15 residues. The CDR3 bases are TGTGCCAGCAGTTACTCACCAGGGTCAGCTGAAAAACTGTTTTTT. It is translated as CASSYSPGSAEKLFF.

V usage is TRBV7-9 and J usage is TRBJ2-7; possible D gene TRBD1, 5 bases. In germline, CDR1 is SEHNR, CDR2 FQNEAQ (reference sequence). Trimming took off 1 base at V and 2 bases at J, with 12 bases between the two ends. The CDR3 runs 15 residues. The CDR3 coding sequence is TGTGCCAGCAGCTTAGTGGAATCAGGGACCTACGAGCAGTACTTC. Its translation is CASSLVESGTYEQYF.

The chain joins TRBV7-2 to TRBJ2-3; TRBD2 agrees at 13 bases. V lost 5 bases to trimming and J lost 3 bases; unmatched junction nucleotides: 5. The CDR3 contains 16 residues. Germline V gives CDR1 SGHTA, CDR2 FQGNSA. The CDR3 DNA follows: TGTGCCAGCAGCACCCGGACTAGCGGGAGAACAGATACGCAGTATTTT. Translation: CASSTRTSGRTDTQYF. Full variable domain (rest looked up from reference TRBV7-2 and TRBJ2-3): GAGVSQSPSNKVTEKGKDVELRCDPISGHTALYWYRQSLGQGLEFLIYFQGNSAPDKSGLPSDRFSAERTGGSVSTLTIQRTQQEDSAVYLCASSTRTSGRTDTQYFGPGTRLTVL.

The CDR3 protein is CASSLGQNPQYF. CDR3 bases: TGTGCCAGCAGCTTGGGTCAGAATCCCCAGTACTTC. This chain uses TRBV5-4 with TRBJ2-4; D uncertain. Trimming left V 0 bases short and J 13 bases short, with 11 bases between. The CDR3 totals 12 residues. Germline-derived CDR1 and CDR2 are SGHNT and YYREEE (reference sequence).

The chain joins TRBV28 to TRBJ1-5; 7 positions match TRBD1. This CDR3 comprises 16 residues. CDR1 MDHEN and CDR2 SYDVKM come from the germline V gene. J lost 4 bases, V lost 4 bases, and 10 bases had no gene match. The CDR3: CASSSPTGEGNQPQHF. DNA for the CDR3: TGTGCCAGCAGTTCCCCTACAGGGGAAGGGAATCAGCCCCAGCATTTT.

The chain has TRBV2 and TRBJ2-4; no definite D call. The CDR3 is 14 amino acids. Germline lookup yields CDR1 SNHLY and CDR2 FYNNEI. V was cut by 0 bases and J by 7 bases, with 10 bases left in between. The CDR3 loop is CASSEAWVGNIQYF. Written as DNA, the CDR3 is TGTGCCAGCAGTGAAGCGTGGGTAGGGAACATTCAGTACTTC.

In DNA, the CDR3 is TGTGCCAGCAGTGTAGGGGGATCAAACTCCTACGAGCAGTACTTC. This translates into CASSVGGSNSYEQYF. The chain links TRBV6-1 to TRBJ2-7; possibly TRBD1 for D (6 bases). The CDR3 consists of 15 residues. Trimming removed 4 bases from V and 0 bases from J, with 13 bases in between. The germline V gene has CDR1 MNHNS and CDR2 SASEGT.